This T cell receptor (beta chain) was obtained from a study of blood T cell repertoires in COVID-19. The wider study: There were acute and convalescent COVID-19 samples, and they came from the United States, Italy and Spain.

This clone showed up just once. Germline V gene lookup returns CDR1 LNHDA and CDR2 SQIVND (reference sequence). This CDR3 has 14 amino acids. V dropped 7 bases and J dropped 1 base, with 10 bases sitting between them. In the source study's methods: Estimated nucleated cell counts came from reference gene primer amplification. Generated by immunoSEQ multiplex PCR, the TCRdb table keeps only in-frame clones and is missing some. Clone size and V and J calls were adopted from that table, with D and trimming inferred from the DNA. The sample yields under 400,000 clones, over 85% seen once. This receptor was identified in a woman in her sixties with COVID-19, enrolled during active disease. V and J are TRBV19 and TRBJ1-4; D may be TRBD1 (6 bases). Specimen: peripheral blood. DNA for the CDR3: TGTGCCAGTAAATCGGACAGAACTAATGAAAAACTGTTTTTT. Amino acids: CASKSDRTNEKLFF.